This T cell receptor beta chain was recovered during a study of blood T cell repertoires in COVID-19. Overall study: Nucleic acid was either cDNA or gDNA, and it came from T cells, B-cell-depleted T cells, or PBMCs.

The sample holds one count of this clone. The V and J ends lost 0 bases and 4 bases, in that order; junction bases with no gene match: 11. This CDR3 is built from 17 residues. In germline, CDR1 is SGDLS, CDR2 YYNGEE. Data came from immunoSEQ multiplex PCR; TCRdb stores just in-frame clones and leaves some out. The sample includes about 280,000 clones, 85% of them seen just once. The receptor comes from a woman aged 45-65 years who had recovered from COVID-19. The chain carries TRBV9 and TRBJ2-5; 8 bases fit TRBD2. The sequenced sample was PBMCs or T cells enriched from blood (not recorded which). The CDR3 region is CASSVGVGGGPVETQYF. DNA for the CDR3: TGTGCCAGCAGCGTAGGTGTTGGCGGGGGGCCCGTAGAGACCCAGTACTTC.